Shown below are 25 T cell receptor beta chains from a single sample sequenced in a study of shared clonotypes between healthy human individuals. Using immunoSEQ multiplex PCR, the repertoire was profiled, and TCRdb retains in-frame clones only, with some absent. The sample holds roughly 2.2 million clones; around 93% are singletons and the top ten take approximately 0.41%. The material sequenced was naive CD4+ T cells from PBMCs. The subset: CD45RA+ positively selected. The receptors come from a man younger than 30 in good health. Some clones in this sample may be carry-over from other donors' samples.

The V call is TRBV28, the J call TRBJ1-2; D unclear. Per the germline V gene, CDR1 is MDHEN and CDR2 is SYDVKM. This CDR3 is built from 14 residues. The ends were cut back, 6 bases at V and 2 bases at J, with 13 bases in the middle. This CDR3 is CASRSPRGNYGYTF. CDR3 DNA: TGTGCCAGCAGGTCCCCCCGGGGAAACTATGGCTACACCTTC.

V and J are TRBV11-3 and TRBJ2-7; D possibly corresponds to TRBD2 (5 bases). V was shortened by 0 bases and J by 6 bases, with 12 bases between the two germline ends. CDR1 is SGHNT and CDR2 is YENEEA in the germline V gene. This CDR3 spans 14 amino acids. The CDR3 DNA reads TGTGCCAGCAGCTTAGATCCGGACTCCGGCGAGCAGTACTTC. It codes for CASSLDPDSGEQYF.

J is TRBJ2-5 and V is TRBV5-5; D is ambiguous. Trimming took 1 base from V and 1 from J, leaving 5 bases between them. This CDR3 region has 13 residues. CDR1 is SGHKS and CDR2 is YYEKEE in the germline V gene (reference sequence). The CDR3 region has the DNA TGTGCCAGCAGCTTGTACAGCCAAGAGACCCAGTACTTC. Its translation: CASSLYSQETQYF.

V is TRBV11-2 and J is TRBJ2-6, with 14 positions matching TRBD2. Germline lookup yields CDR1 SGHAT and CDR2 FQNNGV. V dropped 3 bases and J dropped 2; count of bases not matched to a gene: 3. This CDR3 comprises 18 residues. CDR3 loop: CASSLGTSGSAGANVLTF. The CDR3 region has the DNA TGTGCCAGCAGCTTGGGGACTAGCGGGAGTGCTGGGGCCAACGTCCTGACTTTC.

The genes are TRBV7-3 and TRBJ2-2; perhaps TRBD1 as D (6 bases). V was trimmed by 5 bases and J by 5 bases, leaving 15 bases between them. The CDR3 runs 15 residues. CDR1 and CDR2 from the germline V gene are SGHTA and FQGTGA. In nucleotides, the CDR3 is TGTGCCAGCAGCGAGAGCAGGGGTGTAACCGGGGAGCTGTTTTTT. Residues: CASSESRGVTGELFF.

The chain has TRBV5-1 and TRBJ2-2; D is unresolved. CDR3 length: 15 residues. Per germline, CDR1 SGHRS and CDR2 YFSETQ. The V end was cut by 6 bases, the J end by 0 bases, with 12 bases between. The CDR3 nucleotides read TGCGCCAGCAACCCATTAACGACGAACACCGGGGAGCTGTTTTTT. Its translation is CASNPLTTNTGELFF.

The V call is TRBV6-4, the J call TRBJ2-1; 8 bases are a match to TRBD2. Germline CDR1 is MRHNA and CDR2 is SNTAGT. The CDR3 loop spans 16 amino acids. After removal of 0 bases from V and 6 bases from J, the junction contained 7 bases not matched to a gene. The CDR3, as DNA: TGTGCCAGCAGTGACTCGTGGGTAGCGGGAACCAATGAGCAGTTCTTC. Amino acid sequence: CASSDSWVAGTNEQFF.

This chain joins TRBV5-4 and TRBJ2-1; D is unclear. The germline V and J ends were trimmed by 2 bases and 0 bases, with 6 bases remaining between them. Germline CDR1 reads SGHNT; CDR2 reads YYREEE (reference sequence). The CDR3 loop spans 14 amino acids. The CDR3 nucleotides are TGTGCCAGCAGCTTACCAAGCTCCTACAATGAGCAGTTCTTC. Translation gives CASSLPSSYNEQFF. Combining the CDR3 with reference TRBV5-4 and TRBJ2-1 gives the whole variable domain ETGVTQSPTHLIKTRGQQVTLRCSSQSGHNTVSWYQQALGQGPQFIFQYYREEENGRGNFPPRFSGLQFPNYSSELNVNALELDDSALYLCASSLPSSYNEQFFGPGTRLTVL.

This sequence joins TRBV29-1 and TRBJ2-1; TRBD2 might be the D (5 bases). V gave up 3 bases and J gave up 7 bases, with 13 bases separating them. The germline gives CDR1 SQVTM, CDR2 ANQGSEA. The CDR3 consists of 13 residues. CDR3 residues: CSVDQLGWNEQFF. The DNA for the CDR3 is TGCAGCGTTGATCAACTAGGGTGGAATGAGCAGTTCTTC.

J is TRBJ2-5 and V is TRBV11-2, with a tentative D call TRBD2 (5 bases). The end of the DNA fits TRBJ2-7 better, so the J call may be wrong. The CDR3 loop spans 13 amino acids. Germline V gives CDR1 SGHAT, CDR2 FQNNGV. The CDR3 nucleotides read TGTGCCAGCAGCGGACTTACCTCCTACGAGCAGTACTTC. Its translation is CASSGLTSYEQYF.

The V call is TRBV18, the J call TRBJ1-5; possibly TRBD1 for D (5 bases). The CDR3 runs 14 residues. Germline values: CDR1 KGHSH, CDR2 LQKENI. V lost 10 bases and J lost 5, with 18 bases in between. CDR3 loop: CATSRADTYQPQHF. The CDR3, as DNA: TGTGCCACGTCCCGGGCGGACACCTATCAGCCCCAGCATTTT.

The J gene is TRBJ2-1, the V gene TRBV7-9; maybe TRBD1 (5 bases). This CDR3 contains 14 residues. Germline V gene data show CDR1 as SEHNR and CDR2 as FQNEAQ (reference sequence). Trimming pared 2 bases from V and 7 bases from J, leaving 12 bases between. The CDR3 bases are TGTGCCAGCAGCTTATTTGCAGGGAAGAATGAGCAGTTCTTC. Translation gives CASSLFAGKNEQFF.

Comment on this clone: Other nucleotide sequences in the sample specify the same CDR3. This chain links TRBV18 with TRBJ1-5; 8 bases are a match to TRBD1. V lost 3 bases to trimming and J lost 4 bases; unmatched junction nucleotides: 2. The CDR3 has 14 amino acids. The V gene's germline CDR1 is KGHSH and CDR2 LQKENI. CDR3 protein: CASSPTGGNQPQHF. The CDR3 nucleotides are TGTGCCAGCTCACCCACAGGGGGAAATCAGCCCCAGCATTTT.

The CDR3: CASSSEIGQPQHF. The CDR3 DNA reads as TGTGCCAGCAGTTCCGAAATTGGTCAGCCCCAGCATTTT. The chain carries TRBV28 and TRBJ1-5, with D uncertain. The germline V gene has CDR1 MDHEN and CDR2 SYDVKM. The CDR3 is made up of 13 amino acids. Deletions cut 4 bases from V and 6 bases from J, with 10 bases between.

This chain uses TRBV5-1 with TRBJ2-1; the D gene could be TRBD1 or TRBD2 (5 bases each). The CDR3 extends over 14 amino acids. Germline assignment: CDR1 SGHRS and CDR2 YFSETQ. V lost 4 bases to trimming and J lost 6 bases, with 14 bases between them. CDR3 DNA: TGCGCCAGCAGCGGGGCGGGCTGGAGCAATGAGCAGTTCTTC. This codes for CASSGAGWSNEQFF.

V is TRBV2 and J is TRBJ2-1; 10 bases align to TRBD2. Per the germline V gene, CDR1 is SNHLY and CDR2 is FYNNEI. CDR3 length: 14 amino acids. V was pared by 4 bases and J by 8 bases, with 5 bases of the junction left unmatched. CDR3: CASSGTSGIDEQFF. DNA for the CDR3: TGTGCCAGCAGTGGAACTAGCGGGATCGATGAGCAGTTCTTC.

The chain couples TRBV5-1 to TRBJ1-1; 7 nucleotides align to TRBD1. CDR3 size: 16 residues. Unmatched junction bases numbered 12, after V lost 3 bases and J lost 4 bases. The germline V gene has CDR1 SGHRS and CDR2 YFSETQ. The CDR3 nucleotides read TGCGCCAGCAGCTCGGGCCCCCTTCCAGGGGGCACTGAAGCTTTCTTT. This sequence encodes CASSSGPLPGGTEAFF.

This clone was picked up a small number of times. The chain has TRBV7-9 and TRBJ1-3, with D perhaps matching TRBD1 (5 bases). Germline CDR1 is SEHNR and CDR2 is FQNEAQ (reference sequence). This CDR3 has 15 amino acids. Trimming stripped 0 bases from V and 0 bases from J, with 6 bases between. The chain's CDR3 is CASSLAGDSGNTIYF. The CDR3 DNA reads TGTGCCAGCAGCTTAGCAGGGGACTCTGGAAACACCATATATTTT.

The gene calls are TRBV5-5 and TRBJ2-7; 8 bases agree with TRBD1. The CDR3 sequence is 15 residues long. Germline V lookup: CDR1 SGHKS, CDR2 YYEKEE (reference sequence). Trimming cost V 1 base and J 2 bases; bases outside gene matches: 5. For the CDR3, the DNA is TGTGCCAGCAGCTTGTTCCCGGACAGGGCCTACGAGCAGTACTTC. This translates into CASSLFPDRAYEQYF.

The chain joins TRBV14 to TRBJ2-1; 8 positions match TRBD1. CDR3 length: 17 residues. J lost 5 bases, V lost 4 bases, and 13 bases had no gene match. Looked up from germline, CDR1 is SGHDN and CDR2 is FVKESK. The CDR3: CASSPSPGTGFHNEQFF. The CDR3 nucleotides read TGTGCCAGCAGCCCCTCTCCCGGGACAGGCTTCCACAATGAGCAGTTCTTC.

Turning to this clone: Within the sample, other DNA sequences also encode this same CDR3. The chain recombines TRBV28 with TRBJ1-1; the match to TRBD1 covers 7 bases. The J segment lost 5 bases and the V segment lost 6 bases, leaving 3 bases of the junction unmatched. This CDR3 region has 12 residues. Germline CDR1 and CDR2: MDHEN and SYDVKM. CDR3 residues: CASRQGRTEAFF. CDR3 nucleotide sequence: TGTGCCAGCAGACAGGGGAGGACTGAAGCTTTCTTT.

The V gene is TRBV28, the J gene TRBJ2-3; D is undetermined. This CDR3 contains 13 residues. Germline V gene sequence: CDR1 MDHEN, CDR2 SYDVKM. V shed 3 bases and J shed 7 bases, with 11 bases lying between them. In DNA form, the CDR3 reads TGTGCCAGCAGTTTCCCCCTGGGAAATACGCAGTATTTT. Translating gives CASSFPLGNTQYF.

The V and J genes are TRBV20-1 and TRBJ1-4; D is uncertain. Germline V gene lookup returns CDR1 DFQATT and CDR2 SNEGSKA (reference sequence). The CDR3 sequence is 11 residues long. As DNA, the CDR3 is TGCACCGGTGGAGCCGGCGAAAAACTGTTTTTT. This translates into CTGGAGEKLFF.

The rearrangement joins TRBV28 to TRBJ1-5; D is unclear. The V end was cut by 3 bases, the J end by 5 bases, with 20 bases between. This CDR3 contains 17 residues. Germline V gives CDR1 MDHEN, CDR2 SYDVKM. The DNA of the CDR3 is TGTGCCAGCAGTTTTTCCCCTGACTCCTGGGTGGATCAGCCCCAGCATTTT. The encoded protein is CASSFSPDSWVDQPQHF. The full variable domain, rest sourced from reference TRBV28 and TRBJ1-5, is DVKVTQSSRYLVKRTGEKVFLECVQDMDHENMFWYRQDPGLGLRLIYFSYDVKMKEKGDIPEGYSVSREKKERFSLILESASTNQTSMYLCASSFSPDSWVDQPQHFGDGTRLSIL.

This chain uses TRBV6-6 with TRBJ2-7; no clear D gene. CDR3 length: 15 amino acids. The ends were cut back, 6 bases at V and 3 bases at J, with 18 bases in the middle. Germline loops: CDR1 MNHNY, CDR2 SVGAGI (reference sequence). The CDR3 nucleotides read TGTGCCAGCAGCCGAAACACGGTTTCCCGCTACGAGCAGTACTTC. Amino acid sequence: CASSRNTVSRYEQYF.